The rows below give T cell receptor beta chains drawn from one sample of a study of shared clonotypes between healthy human individuals. Using immunoSEQ multiplex PCR, the repertoire was profiled, and TCRdb retains in-frame clones only, with some absent. The sample includes around 1.9 million clones, more than 85% of them seen just once. The source material was naive CD8+ T cells from PBMCs. The receptors originated from a man aged 18 to 29 in good health. Some clones in this sample may be carry-over from other donors' samples. Both conserved end residues are part of each CDR3. Fields, in order: clone size, V gene, CDR3 protein. Clone size is shown for a subset of rows, as once, few, many or a class of expanded clone.

abundance: .; v_gene: TRBV7-9; CDR3aa: CASSSTPRGRFSEAFF
abundance: .; v_gene: TRBV29-1; CDR3aa: CSANSPQGTTEAFF
abundance: .; v_gene: TRBV2; CDR3aa: CASLRGDNLLEQYF
abundance: .; v_gene: TRBV5-8; CDR3aa: CASSLFISSEQYF
abundance: once; v_gene: TRBV6-6; CDR3aa: CASNTGGSYEQYF
abundance: .; v_gene: TRBV6-1; CDR3aa: CASRGGNYGYTF
abundance: few; v_gene: TRBV7-9; CDR3aa: CASGYDEQFF
abundance: .; v_gene: TRBV9; CDR3aa: CASSSGGGNYNEQFF
abundance: .; v_gene: TRBV11-2; CDR3aa: CASSLGGLAGPKNIQYF
abundance: .; v_gene: TRBV7-9; CDR3aa: CASSFPRGVPTSNEQYF
abundance: once; v_gene: TRBV30; CDR3aa: CAWRAGTDSYEQYF
abundance: .; v_gene: TRBV13; CDR3aa: CASSRREKGETQYF
abundance: .; v_gene: TRBV21-1; CDR3aa: CASSKGWDQPQHF
abundance: .; v_gene: TRBV4-3; CDR3aa: CASSQDYTGIYEQYF
abundance: .; v_gene: TRBV7-2; CDR3aa: CASRDRGVGTGELFF
abundance: .; v_gene: TRBV30; CDR3aa: CAWSVLDSSEQYF
abundance: few; v_gene: TRBV29-1; CDR3aa: CSVEDSQNTEAFF
abundance: .; v_gene: TRBV27; CDR3aa: CASSLWGGTGYEQYF
abundance: .; v_gene: TRBV7-9; CDR3aa: CASSLVDTEAFF
abundance: .; v_gene: TRBV7-9; CDR3aa: CASSPRTSGRYEQYF
abundance: .; v_gene: TRBV9; CDR3aa: CASSEGGQAYEQYF
abundance: .; v_gene: TRBV6-1; CDR3aa: CASNQFYAGEDEQFF
abundance: once; v_gene: TRBV13; CDR3aa: CASSSLLPQGRAGELFF
abundance: .; v_gene: TRBV5-4; CDR3aa: CASSLDMMGNTIYF
abundance: .; v_gene: TRBV4-1; CDR3aa: CASSQEWTATNEKLFF
abundance: .; v_gene: TRBV5-1; CDR3aa: CASSFTSGPLGTDTQYF
abundance: .; v_gene: TRBV7-9; CDR3aa: CASSPGRLPEGDTQYF
abundance: .; v_gene: TRBV9; CDR3aa: CASSVGFGGQETQYF
abundance: .; v_gene: TRBV11-2; CDR3aa: CASSTTSGSLNEQFF
abundance: .; v_gene: TRBV28; CDR3aa: CASSPGGVDRGLNYGYTF
abundance: .; v_gene: TRBV27; CDR3aa: CASSFRDRGQPQHF
abundance: .; v_gene: TRBV7-9; CDR3aa: CASSLVAGATDTQYF
abundance: .; v_gene: TRBV5-1; CDR3aa: CASSFLGGQEAFF
abundance: .; v_gene: TRBV11-3; CDR3aa: CASSLESIWGSSYNEQFF
abundance: once; v_gene: TRBV6-6; CDR3aa: CASPSGGSHTEAFF
abundance: once; v_gene: TRBV5-1; CDR3aa: CASSLETGDYEQYF